Below, 19 T cell receptor beta chains from the same sample are listed, as sequenced in a study of response to subunit inactivated influenza vaccine. TCRdb independently ran MiXCR on the RT-PCR reads; one entry per CDR3 protein. The repertoire consists of 530,000 or so distinct CDR3 sequences, with about 12% occurring once and the leading ten covering about 10%. Sample: PBMCs from blood, taken on the day of vaccination. These receptors all stem from a man aged 45-65 years who received an inactivated influenza vaccine.

In its sample, this clonotype was seen many times. The chain couples TRBV3-1 to TRBJ1-4; D is undetermined. CDR3 length equals 12 residues. Germline assignment: CDR1 LGHDT and CDR2 YNNKEL (reference sequence). V lost 8 bases, J lost 8 bases, and 12 bases lay in between. The CDR3 sequence: CASWQAGEKLFF. CDR3 nucleotides: TGTGCCAGCTGGCAGGCCGGCGAAAAACTGTTTTTT. Drawing the rest from reference TRBV3-1 and TRBJ1-4, the complete variable domain is DTAVSQTPKYLVTQMGNDKSIKCEQNLGHDTMYWYKQDSKKFLKIMFSYNNKELIINETVPNRFSPKSPDKAHLNLHINSLELGDSAVYFCASWQAGEKLFFGSGTQLSVL.

This clonotype was detected a few times. The J gene is TRBJ2-7, the V gene TRBV7-2; 7 positions match TRBD1. This CDR3 has 15 amino acids. After removal of 5 bases from V and 0 bases from J, the junction contained 7 bases not matched to a gene. CDR1 is SGHTA and CDR2 is FQGNSA in the germline V gene. CDR3 sequence: CASSPLWDSSYEQYF. The CDR3 nucleotides are TGTGCCAGCAGCCCGCTCTGGGACAGCTCCTACGAGCAGTACTTC.

This clonotype was recorded a few times. CDR3 loop: CASRQKTGTGRTGELFF. CDR3 sequence (DNA): TGTGCCAGCAGACAGAAAACCGGGACGGGGCGCACCGGGGAGCTGTTTTTT. This rearrangement joins TRBV6-1 to TRBJ2-2; D assignment may be TRBD1 or TRBD2 (5 bases each). The germline V gene encodes CDR1 MNHNS and CDR2 SASEGT. The CDR3 sequence is 17 residues long. Trimming took 6 bases from V and 4 from J, leaving 21 bases between them.

This clonotype was recorded a few times. The V and J genes are TRBV28 and TRBJ2-1; possible D gene TRBD1, 5 bases. Germline CDR1 is MDHEN and CDR2 is SYDVKM. This CDR3 spans 12 amino acids. The V end lost 3 bases, the J end lost 10 bases, and 10 bases lay between the germline ends. The CDR3 DNA is TGTGCCAGCAGTTTTGGGGCGAGGGAGCAGTTCTTC. Protein product: CASSFGAREQFF. Full variable domain (rest looked up from reference TRBV28 and TRBJ2-1): DVKVTQSSRYLVKRTGEKVFLECVQDMDHENMFWYRQDPGLGLRLIYFSYDVKMKEKGDIPEGYSVSREKKERFSLILESASTNQTSMYLCASSFGAREQFFGPGTRLTVL.

This clonotype came up many times. The chain couples TRBV10-3 to TRBJ2-7; D not resolved. The CDR3 contains 13 residues. The germline CDR1 and CDR2 sequences are ENHRY and SYGVKD. V was pared by 2 bases and J by 6 bases, with 11 bases between. The CDR3 loop is CAISEGTPGEQYF. Here the CDR3 DNA reads TGTGCCATCAGTGAGGGCACTCCTGGCGAGCAGTACTTC.

This clonotype was counted at least ten times. This chain connects TRBV20-1 to TRBJ2-7, with D possibly TRBD1 on 6 matching bases. V was pared by 0 bases and J by 1 base, with 13 bases between. Germline CDR1 reads DFQATT; CDR2 reads SNEGSKA (reference sequence). This CDR3 spans 15 amino acids. CDR3 loop: CSARDPGQPSYEQYF. The CDR3 DNA reads TGCAGTGCTAGAGATCCTGGACAGCCATCCTACGAGCAGTACTTC.

V is TRBV30 and J is TRBJ1-6; no clear D. V lost 5 bases, J lost 0 bases, and 11 bases lay in between. This CDR3 has 15 residues. The germline V gene has CDR1 GTSNPN and CDR2 SVGIG (reference sequence). In nucleotides, the CDR3 is TGTGCCTGGGCCGGTTCTGGCTCCTATAATTCACCCCTCCACTTT. As protein: CAWAGSGSYNSPLHF.

The chain is built from TRBV12-3 or TRBV12-4 and TRBJ2-6, with D perhaps being TRBD1 or TRBD2 (6 bases each). Deletions cut 3 bases from V and 4 bases from J, with 16 bases between. This CDR3 region has 17 residues. CDR3 residues: CASSLATGARGANVLTF. Written as DNA, the CDR3 is TGTGCCAGCAGTTTGGCGACGGGGGCGAGAGGGGCCAACGTCCTGACTTTC.

In this sample, this clonotype turned up many times. The chain has TRBV18 and TRBJ2-5; perhaps D is TRBD1 or TRBD2 (6 bases each). Germline V gives CDR1 KGHSH, CDR2 LQKENI. The CDR3 has 14 amino acids. Trimming shortened V by 3 bases and J by 5 bases, and 13 bases separated the two germline ends. CDR3 DNA: TGTGCCAGCTCACCCGGGGGCCGGGAGGAGACCCAGTACTTC. Residues: CASSPGGREETQYF.

Worth noting for this clonotype: A much larger clonotype is one base distant, so this may be a read error. This chain joins TRBV12-3 or TRBV12-4 and TRBJ2-7; TRBD1 matches 11 bases. The CDR3 extends over 13 amino acids. DNA of the CDR3: TGTACCAGCAGTGGGACAGGGGGAATCGAGCAGTACTTC. Protein sequence: CTSSGTGGIEQYF.

The V and J genes are TRBV13 and TRBJ2-1, with D maybe TRBD1 (6 bases). V was cut by 5 bases and J by 4 bases, with 18 bases left in between. The CDR3 covers 16 residues. Germline lookup yields CDR1 PRHDT and CDR2 FYEKMQ (reference sequence). Here the CDR3 reads CASSHKSGTKYNEQFF. The CDR3 DNA follows: TGTGCCAGCAGCCACAAATCCGGGACAAAATACAATGAGCAGTTCTTC.

This clonotype was seen repeatedly, ten times or more. V gene TRBV5-1 combines with J gene TRBJ2-2, with TRBD1 identical over 8 bases. Germline V CDR1 and CDR2: SGHRS, YFSETQ. The trim removed 4 bases at V and 5 bases at J, leaving 22 bases unmatched. The CDR3 is 20 amino acids. The CDR3 is CASSLIGLGTGGWGTGELFF. Written as DNA, the CDR3 is TGCGCCAGCAGCCTGATTGGGCTCGGGACAGGTGGTTGGGGAACCGGGGAGCTGTTTTTT.

The V and J genes are TRBV7-3 and TRBJ2-5; possible D gene TRBD2, 5 bases. Germline CDR1 and CDR2: SGHTA and FQGTGA. The CDR3 runs 15 residues. V was clipped by 0 bases and J by 5 bases, with 13 bases between them. CDR3 loop: CASSLTGGGGETQYF. CDR3 nucleotide sequence: TGTGCCAGCAGCTTAACAGGAGGAGGTGGGGAGACCCAGTACTTC.

Only a few counts were recorded for this clonotype. The chain combines TRBV20-1 with TRBJ2-5; the D is unclear. Germline values: CDR1 DFQATT, CDR2 SNEGSKA (reference sequence). The CDR3 length is 10 residues. The V gene lost 5 bases and the J gene lost 6 bases, with 7 bases spanning the gap. CDR3 in amino acids: CSALWKTQYF. CDR3 nucleotide sequence: TGCAGTGCTCTTTGGAAGACCCAGTACTTC.

This clonotype was seen at least ten times. The chain combines TRBV20-1 with TRBJ1-6; D is ambiguous. CDR3 length equals 15 residues. Germline loops: CDR1 DFQATT, CDR2 SNEGSKA (reference sequence). Trimming cost V 0 bases and J 3 bases, with 9 bases left between them. CDR3 in DNA: TGCAGTGCTAGAGATCCGCAGAGCTATAATTCACCCCTCCACTTT. Translation gives CSARDPQSYNSPLHF.

This clonotype occurred a few times. The chain combines TRBV5-1 with TRBJ2-1, with no clear D. This CDR3 contains 12 residues. Germline V lookup: CDR1 SGHRS, CDR2 YFSETQ. Trimming stripped 4 bases from V and 10 bases from J, with 12 bases between. The CDR3 region is CASSPQREEQFF. As DNA, the CDR3 is TGCGCCAGCAGCCCTCAGCGTGAGGAGCAGTTCTTC.

Only a few counts were recorded for this clonotype. This chain uses TRBV12-3 or TRBV12-4 with TRBJ2-1; D call uncertain. The CDR3 covers 11 residues. Trimming took 7 bases from V and 9 from J, leaving 10 bases between them. CDR3 nucleotides: TGTGCCAGCACCCGTATAGGTGAGCAGTTCTTC. Translating it yields CASTRIGEQFF.

In its sample, this clonotype was seen many times. The J gene is TRBJ2-7, the V gene TRBV5-5, with D possibly being TRBD1 (6 bases). The CDR3 is made up of 11 amino acids. CDR1 SGHKS and CDR2 YYEKEE come from the germline V gene (reference sequence). Trimming shortened V by 9 bases and J by 2 bases, and 9 bases separated the two germline ends. CDR3 loop: CATGHTYEQYF. CDR3 in DNA: TGTGCCACGGGACATACCTACGAGCAGTACTTC.

The CDR3 protein is CASSPAQESSYEQYF. In DNA, the CDR3 is TGTGCCAGCTCACCAGCCCAAGAGAGCTCCTACGAGCAGTACTTC. This rearrangement joins TRBV18 to TRBJ2-7; D is unresolved. Germline CDR1 is KGHSH and CDR2 is LQKENI. The CDR3 spans 15 residues. V lost 2 bases and J 0 bases, leaving 11 bases between the germline ends.